The rows below give T cell receptor beta chains drawn from one sample of a study of identical twins. Using its own MiXCR run on the 5' RACE reads, TCRdb lists one record per CDR3 protein. This sample has approximately 670,000 distinct CDR3 sequences, with over 5% found just once. Sequencing used naive T cells sorted from blood. These TCRs come from a man between 18 and 29 years old in good health. Both conserved end residues are part of each CDR3. D genes are given only for firm matches. Clone size is given for some rows only: seen once, a few or many times, or a class if the clone is expanded.

D gene,V gene,clone size,J gene,CDR3 DNA,CDR3 protein
-,TRBV19,-,TRBJ2-2,TGTGCCAGTAGTCAACTAGGATCCGGGGAGCTGTTTTTT,CASSQLGSGELFF
-,TRBV29-1,-,TRBJ2-3,TGCAGCGTTACAGTCAGGGGACGGGTTCCAGATACGCAGTATTTT,CSVTVRGRVPDTQYF
-,TRBV27,few,TRBJ2-5,TGTGCCAGCAGTTCCCGGGACACCCAAGAGACCCAGTACTTC,CASSSRDTQETQYF
-,TRBV15,-,TRBJ2-2,TGTGCCACCAGCGGGAACGTAGCGCTTTTAAGAGCCGGGGAGCTGTTTTTT,CATSGNVALLRAGELFF
-,TRBV5-1,-,TRBJ2-2,TGCGCCAGCAGCTCGGCCCCCACCGGGGAGCTGTTTTTT,CASSSAPTGELFF
TRBD2,TRBV29-1,many,TRBJ2-3,TGCAGCGTCGGCTTCTTAGCGGGAGTAACCACAGATACGCAGTATTTT,CSVGFLAGVTTDTQYF
-,TRBV6-2/TRBV6-3,-,TRBJ2-1,TGTGCCAGCAGTTACGGGTTGGACTATTACAATGAGCAGTTCTTC,CASSYGLDYYNEQFF
-,TRBV5-5,-,TRBJ2-7,TGTGCCAGCAGCTTGTTGGTGTATGAGACAGCATCCTACGAGCAGTACTTC,CASSLLVYETASYEQYF
-,TRBV12-3/TRBV12-4,few,TRBJ1-6,TGTGCCAGCAGTACCGGGTCCTACTCACCCCTCCACTTT,CASSTGSYSPLHF
-,TRBV9,few,TRBJ1-5,TGTGCCAGCAGCGTCGGGGGTTATCAATCAGCCCAGCATTTT,CASSVGGYQSAQHF
TRBD2,TRBV15,many,TRBJ2-1,TGTGCCACCAGCAGAGATGTAGCGGGAGTGATGTACAATGAGCAGTTCTTC,CATSRDVAGVMYNEQFF
-,TRBV12-3/TRBV12-4,-,TRBJ2-2,TGTGCCAGCACCCCACGGTCGGGCGGGGAGCTGTTTTTT,CASTPRSGGELFF
TRBD2,TRBV7-9,few,TRBJ2-1,TGTGCCAGCAGCTTTGGCGGGGGGTTGTTCTTC,CASSFGGGLFF
TRBD2,TRBV11-2,few,TRBJ2-5,TGTGCCAGCAGCTTAGTCCCATCACCGACTAGCGGGGGCCAAGAGACCCAGTACTTC,CASSLVPSPTSGGQETQYF
TRBD1,TRBV18,once,TRBJ1-2,TGTGCCAGCTCACCTCTACCGGGACAGGGTAATCATGGCTACACCTTC,CASSPLPGQGNHGYTF
-,TRBV4-1,few,TRBJ2-5,TGCGCCAGCAGCCAAGAAGGGGGAGGAAAAGAGACCCAGTACTTC,CASSQEGGGKETQYF
-,TRBV24-1,few,TRBJ2-3,TGTGCCACCAGTGACACGTCTAGATCCGGCACAGATACGCAGTATTTT,CATSDTSRSGTDTQYF
-,TRBV12-3/TRBV12-4,many,TRBJ1-2,TGTGCCAGCAGTTTAGCGAATAGAGACTACACCTTC,CASSLANRDYTF
TRBD1,TRBV7-6,few,TRBJ2-3,TGTGCCAGCAGCCTAAGACAGGGGCGAGGCACAGATACGCAGTATTTT,CASSLRQGRGTDTQYF
-,TRBV7-2,many,TRBJ2-5,TGTGCCAGCAGCTTAGAGGGTAGGAACCAAGAGACCCAGTACTTC,CASSLEGRNQETQYF
-,TRBV20-1,many,TRBJ2-2,TGCAGTGCTAGATTGGATACCGGGGAGCTGTTTTTT,CSARLDTGELFF
-,TRBV5-5,many,TRBJ2-1,TGTGCCAGCAGCTTGGTAGGGGAGAATTACAATGAGCAGTTCTTC,CASSLVGENYNEQFF
-,TRBV4-2,-,TRBJ2-2,TGTGCCAGCAGCCAAGAGAATCTTGCAGGCGTTTCCCCGAACACCGGGGAGCTGTTTTTT,CASSQENLAGVSPNTGELFF
-,TRBV5-1,few,TRBJ2-2,TGCGCCAGCAGCTGGGGACACGGACCTGCGAACACCGGGGAGCTGTTTTTT,CASSWGHGPANTGELFF
TRBD2,TRBV5-1,-,TRBJ2-5,TGCGCCAGCAGCTTCCGGGGACTAGCGGAAGAGACCCAGTACTTC,CASSFRGLAEETQYF